This TCR beta chain was recorded in a study of metastatic and nonmetastatic thyroid tumors. Study as a whole: A comparison of repertoires was made across blood and tumor or nodule tissue from malignant and benign thyroid patients. Overall study findings and caveats: Across blood and tumor, TCR beta diversity in malignant thyroid tumors was reportedly significantly higher than in benign nodules.

Treatment of any kind had been given to no patient before thyroid surgery. Authors' methods: Clinicopathological groups of papillary thyroid cancer showed CDR3 differences that were used to build a distant-metastasis classifier. Via MiXCR, TCRdb re-called the PCR reads. In this record, the V and J calls reflect TCRdb's handling and not the investigators' own analysis. This table holds tens of thousands of clones, 20% to 25% found once. CDR3 length: 14 amino acids. Germline CDR1 reads MNHGY; CDR2 reads SVAAGI. This clone showed up just a few times. Antigen unknown. A read error may produce the germline difference seen at one junction end.

The rearrangement uses TRBV6-9 and TRBJ2-1; 9 bases match TRBD2. This clonotype was obtained from a female donor with papillary thyroid cancer or a benign thyroid nodule (not recorded which). Some clones in this sample may be carry-over from other donors' samples. Sequencing used tumor tissue. The CDR3 bases are TGCGCCAGCAGTAGCGGGAGCGAGGTCAATGAGCAGTTCTTC. As protein: CASSSGSEVNEQFF.